This TCR beta chain was sequenced during a study of low-dose radiotherapy and immunotherapy resistance in tumors. Study-wide context: Oral aspirin at 300 mg was taken daily by patients for four cycles, beginning on cycle 1 day 1.

V lost 6 bases, J lost 3 bases, and 8 bases stayed unmatched. CDR3 length: 15 residues. Primers used for first-strand cDNA, a TRAV- and TRBV-specific set, covered both alpha and beta chains. The authors ran around 22 PCR cycles to amplify TCRs with a constant-region primer and V-primer adapter. Each CDR3 protein is one row after TCRdb ran MiXCR on the reads. The table shows 64,000 or so distinct CDR3 sequences, with 26% occurring only once. This clonotype was detected ten times or more. Time point reported: before trial treatment. V gene TRBV12-3 or TRBV12-4 combines with J gene TRBJ1-1; 9 bases agree with TRBD1. The material was PBMCs, obtained before treatment. The receptor was isolated from a male donor with rectosigmoid adenocarcinoma. For the CDR3, the DNA is TGTGCCAGCAGGGCCGGGCGACAGGGGGACACTGAAGCTTTCTTT. This gives the protein CASRAGRQGDTEAFF.